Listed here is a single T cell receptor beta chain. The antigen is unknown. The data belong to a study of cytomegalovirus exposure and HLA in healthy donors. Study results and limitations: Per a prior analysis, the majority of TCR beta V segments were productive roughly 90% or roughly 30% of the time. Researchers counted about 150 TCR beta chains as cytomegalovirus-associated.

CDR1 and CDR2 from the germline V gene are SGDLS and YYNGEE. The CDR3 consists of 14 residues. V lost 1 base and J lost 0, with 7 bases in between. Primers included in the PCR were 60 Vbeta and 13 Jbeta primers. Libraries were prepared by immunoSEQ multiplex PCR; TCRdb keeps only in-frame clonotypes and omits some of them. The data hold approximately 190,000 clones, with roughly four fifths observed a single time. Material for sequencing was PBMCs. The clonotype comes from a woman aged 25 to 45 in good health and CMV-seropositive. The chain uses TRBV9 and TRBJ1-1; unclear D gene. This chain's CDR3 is CASSVLALNTEAFF. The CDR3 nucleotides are TGTGCCAGCAGCGTACTAGCGCTGAACACTGAAGCTTTCTTT.